This T cell receptor (beta chain) appears in the sequencing data of a study of identical twins (dated by TCRdb to 2015 to 2016). Regarding the research as a whole: TCR alpha and beta repertoires from monozygotic twins, unrelated adults of various ages and cord blood were deep-sequenced to test whether fetal clonotypes persist. To rule out contamination, replicate twin experiments were performed at different times with different library preparation protocols. Broader findings and caveats from the paper: Excess twin sharing in beta out-of-frame sequences was weaker because fewer shared sequences lowered the signal-to-noise ratio. Zero-insertion analyses could be partly confounded by invariant T cells such as MAIT and iNKT, although diverse VJ usage argued against such confounding for most clonotypes. Compared with coincidental sharing between unrelated individuals, an excess of low generation-probability sequences was observed among out-of-frame TCR alpha sequences shared between twins. Recombination models systematically underestimated out-of-frame TCR alpha sharing in monozygotic twins but agreed with sharing between unrelated individuals. Because the same donors could not be followed over many years, the conclusions relied on cross-sectional statistical analysis. Fewer insertions were carried by abundant cord blood beta clonotypes, a similar but weaker trend appeared in young adult naive repertoires, and no such trend appeared in memory repertoires.

Trimmed from V: 5 bases; trimmed from J: 1 base; junction bases lacking a gene match: 7. The CDR3 runs 15 amino acids, cysteine and phenylalanine included. CDR3 DNA only is kept here, 45 bases in frame from base 1. This clonotype has just a few counts. Its antigen specificity is not known. No base-level quality is on record; no much larger clone is a single base apart. Library creation used 5' RACE. For sequencing, an Illumina HiSeq 2000 was employed. A universal primer binding site was introduced by template switching, and a unique molecular identifier was present in the final cDNA, enabling accurate counting of TCR cDNA molecules. First-strand cDNA for TCR alpha and beta chains was synthesized from specific primers in the conserved constant-segment region. To control for contamination, each cDNA library was double barcoded with a SMART-Mk sample barcode plus Illumina barcodes. TruSeq adapter sequences, together with Illumina sample barcodes, were added in two successive PCR steps. The Illumina HiSeq platform was used with custom primers to sequence TCR alpha and beta cDNA libraries. The authors' pipeline ran thus. Unique molecular identifiers were extracted from raw reads with MiGEC, and CDR3 positions were determined with MiXCR. For each individual, recombination models were inferred using an EM algorithm with the repgenHMM and IGoR tools. Shared clonotype analysis was performed with the tcR package in R, normalizing sharing by the product of cloneset sizes. Out-of-frame nonproductive sequences were analyzed to study raw recombination free of thymic and clonal selection effects. In TCRdb, the public reads were trimmed at Q25 with fastp and aligned with MiXCR, with productive beta chains retained. Records with the same CDR3 protein are collapsed into one entry carrying the most frequent genes and DNA. These V and J calls originate from TCRdb's pipeline instead of the authors' own analysis. This sample lists about 300,000 distinct CDR3 sequences; about 12% were detected once. The top ten hold approximately 7.6% of the sample.

Every donor in the study was a healthy Caucasian. The twin cohort comprised three pairs of female monozygotic twins, all aged about 18 to 29 years. Positive isolation kits from Invitrogen were used to isolate the CD4+ and CD8+ T cell populations. These sequences were also reported in another study, on yellow fever vaccine responses in identical twins. The second study also describes: According to the authors, in identical twins the way T cells responded to vaccination appeared partly convergent and partly personalized. Focusing on identical twins, the study followed the T cell clones that responded to the vaccine, and did so with precision.

The sequenced sample was CD8+ T cells sorted from blood. The chain employs TRBV12-3 or TRBV12-4 and TRBJ1-1, with TRBD1 identical over 7 junction bases. This receptor was taken from a woman aged 18-35 years in good health. CDR3 region: CASSQSRGGNTEAFF. The nucleotides read TGTGCCAGCAGTCAGTCCAGGGGGGGGAACACTGAAGCTTTCTTT.